In this sample, the clone carrying this T cell receptor (beta chain) turned up many times. V was clipped by 2 bases and J by 1 base, with 8 bases between them. The CDR3 runs to 14 residues. Construction of TCR beta libraries relied on iRepertoire HTBI primers and on Arm-PCR targeting CDR3 regions. TCRdb processed the multiplex PCR reads anew with MiXCR; each CDR3 protein has one entry. The repertoire holds around 400,000 distinct CDR3 sequences, 23% seen once, with around 30% in the top ten. This record comes from a study of regulatory T cells in long-lasting Graves disease. The time point: persistent/refractory GD, antithyroid drugs over 5 years with positive TRAb. The TCR library was made from RNA that had been extracted from PBMCs in TRIzol.

The chain links TRBV12-3 or TRBV12-4 to TRBJ2-5, with D uncertain. This TCR was recovered from a middle-aged woman with Graves disease. The specimen comprised peripheral blood mononuclear cells (PBMCs), sampled when the disease was refractory, from a patient treated with antithyroid drugs. CDR3 nucleotides: TGTGCCAGCAGTTTATTTGCAGGCCAAGAGACCCAGTACTTC. It is translated as CASSLFAGQETQYF.